This T cell receptor (beta chain) was found in a study of graft-versus-host responses after intestinal transplantation. Overall study context: Isolated intestinal, liver-intestinal, or multivisceral transplants had been given to the recipients. Every one of the recipients received anti-thymocyte globulin induction and afterwards took tacrolimus and steroids for 3 to 4 years.

The junction had 15 bases not matched to a gene; V was cut back by 6 bases and J by 9 bases. Germline CDR1 is LNHDA and CDR2 is SQIVND (reference sequence). The CDR3 covers 16 residues. Study outcomes and limitations: Elevated graft-versus-host to host-versus-graft clonal ratios in allografts were recorded for patients with graft-donor T cell macrochimerism. Present in recipient marrow, GvH clones included some that appeared first in ileum or blood.

As to this clone: Its antigen is currently unknown.

TCRdb's copy holds only in-frame clones and misses some; the assay was immunoSEQ multiplex PCR. The profile covers roughly 90,000 clones, with roughly nine tenths appearing a single time and under 0.3% taken by the ten largest. This TCR derives from a human donor who was the organ donor for an intestinal transplant. The V gene is TRBV19, the J gene TRBJ2-1; TRBD1 matches at 9 bases. The starting material was unstimulated CD4+ T cells sorted from spleen or lymph node cells, obtained before transplant. DNA of the CDR3: TGTGCCAGTAGGCCTGGGACAGGGTATGCGGGCGGTGAGCAGTTCTTC. Protein product: CASRPGTGYAGGEQFF.